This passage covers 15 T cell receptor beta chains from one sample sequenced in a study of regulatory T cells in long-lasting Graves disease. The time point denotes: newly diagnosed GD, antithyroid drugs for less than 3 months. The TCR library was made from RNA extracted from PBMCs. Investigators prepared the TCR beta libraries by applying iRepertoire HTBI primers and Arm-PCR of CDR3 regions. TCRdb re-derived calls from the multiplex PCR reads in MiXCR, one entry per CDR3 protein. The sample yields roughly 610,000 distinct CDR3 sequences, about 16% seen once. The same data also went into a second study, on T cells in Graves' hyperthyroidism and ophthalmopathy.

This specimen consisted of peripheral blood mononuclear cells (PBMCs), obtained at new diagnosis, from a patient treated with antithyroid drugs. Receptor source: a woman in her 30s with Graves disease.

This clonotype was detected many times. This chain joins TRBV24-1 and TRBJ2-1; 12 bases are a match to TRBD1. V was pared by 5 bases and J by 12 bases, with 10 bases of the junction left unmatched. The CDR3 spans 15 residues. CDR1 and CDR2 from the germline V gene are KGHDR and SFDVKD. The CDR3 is CATSARGTGGRGQFF. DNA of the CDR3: TGTGCCACCAGTGCCCGCGGGACAGGGGGCAGGGGGCAGTTCTTC.

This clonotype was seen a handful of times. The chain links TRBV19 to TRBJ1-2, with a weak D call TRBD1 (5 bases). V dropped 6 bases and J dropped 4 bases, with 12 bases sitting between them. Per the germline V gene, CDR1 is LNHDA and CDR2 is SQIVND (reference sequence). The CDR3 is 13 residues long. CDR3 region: CASRFSGPYGYTF. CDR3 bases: TGTGCCAGTAGGTTCTCGGGGCCCTATGGCTACACCTTC.

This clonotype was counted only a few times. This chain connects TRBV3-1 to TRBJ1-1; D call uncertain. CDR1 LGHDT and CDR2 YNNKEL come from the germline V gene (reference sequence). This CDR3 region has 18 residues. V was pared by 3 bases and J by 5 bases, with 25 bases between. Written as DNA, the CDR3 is TGTGCCAGCAGCCACTTTCTCTATTCAGGAGGCGGAAAAACTGAAGCTTTCTTT. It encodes CASSHFLYSGGGKTEAFF.

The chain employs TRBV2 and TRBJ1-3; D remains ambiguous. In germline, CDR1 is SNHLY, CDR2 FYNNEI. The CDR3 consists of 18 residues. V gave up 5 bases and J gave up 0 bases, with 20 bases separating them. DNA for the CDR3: TGTGCCAGCAGTCAAAATCCTACCCTGATTCGCTCTGGAAACACCATATATTTT. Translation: CASSQNPTLIRSGNTIYF.

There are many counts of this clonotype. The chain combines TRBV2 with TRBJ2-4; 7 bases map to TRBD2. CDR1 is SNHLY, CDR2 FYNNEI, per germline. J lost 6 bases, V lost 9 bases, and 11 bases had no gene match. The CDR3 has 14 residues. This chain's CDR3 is CASGRGAFGNIQYF. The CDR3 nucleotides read TGTGCCAGTGGGAGGGGAGCTTTTGGAAACATTCAGTACTTC.

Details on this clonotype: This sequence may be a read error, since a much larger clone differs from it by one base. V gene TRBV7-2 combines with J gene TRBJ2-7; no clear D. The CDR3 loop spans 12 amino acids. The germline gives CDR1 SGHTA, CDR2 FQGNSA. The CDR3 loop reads CASSLDQPEQHF. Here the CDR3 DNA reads TGTGCCAGCAGCTTAGACCAACCCGAGCAGCACTTC.

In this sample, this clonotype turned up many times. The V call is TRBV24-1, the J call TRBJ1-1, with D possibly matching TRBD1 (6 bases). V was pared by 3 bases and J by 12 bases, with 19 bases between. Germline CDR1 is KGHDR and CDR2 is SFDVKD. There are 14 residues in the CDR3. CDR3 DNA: TGTGCCACCAGTGATGAAAGTAACAGGGTCGCGACTTTCTTT. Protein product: CATSDESNRVATFF.

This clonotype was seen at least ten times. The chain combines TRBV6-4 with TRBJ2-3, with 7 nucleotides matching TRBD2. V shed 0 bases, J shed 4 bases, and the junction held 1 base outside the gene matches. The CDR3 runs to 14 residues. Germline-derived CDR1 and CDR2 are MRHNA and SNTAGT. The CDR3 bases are TGTGCCAGCAGTGACTCCGGGAGGCCAGATACGCAGTATTTT. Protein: CASSDSGRPDTQYF.

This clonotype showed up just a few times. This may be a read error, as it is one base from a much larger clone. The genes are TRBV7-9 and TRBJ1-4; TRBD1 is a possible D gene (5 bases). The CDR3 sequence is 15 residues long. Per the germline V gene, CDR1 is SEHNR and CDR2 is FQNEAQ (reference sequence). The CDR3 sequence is CASNLATATNEKLFF. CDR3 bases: TGTGCCAGCAACTTAGCGACAGCAACTAATGAAAAACTGTTTTTT.

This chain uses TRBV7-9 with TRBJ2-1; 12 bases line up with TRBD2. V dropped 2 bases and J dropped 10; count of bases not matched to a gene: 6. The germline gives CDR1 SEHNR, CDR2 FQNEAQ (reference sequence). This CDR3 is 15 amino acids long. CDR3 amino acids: CASSLKTSGGTEQFF. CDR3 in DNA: TGTGCCAGCAGCTTAAAGACTAGCGGGGGTACCGAGCAGTTCTTC.

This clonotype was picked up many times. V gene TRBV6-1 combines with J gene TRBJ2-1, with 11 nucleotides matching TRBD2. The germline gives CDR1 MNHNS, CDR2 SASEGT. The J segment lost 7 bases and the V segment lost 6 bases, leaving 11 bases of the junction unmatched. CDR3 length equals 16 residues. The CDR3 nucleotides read TGTGCCAGCAGGCGGTACACTAGCGGGAGCGTTAATGAGCAGTTCTTC. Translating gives CASRRYTSGSVNEQFF.

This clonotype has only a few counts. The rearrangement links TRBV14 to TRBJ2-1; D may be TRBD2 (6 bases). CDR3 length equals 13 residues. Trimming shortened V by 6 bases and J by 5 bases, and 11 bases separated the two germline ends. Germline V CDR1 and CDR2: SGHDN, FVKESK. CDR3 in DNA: TGTGCCAGCAGGCGGGACGCCAACAATGAGCAGTTCTTC. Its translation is CASRRDANNEQFF.

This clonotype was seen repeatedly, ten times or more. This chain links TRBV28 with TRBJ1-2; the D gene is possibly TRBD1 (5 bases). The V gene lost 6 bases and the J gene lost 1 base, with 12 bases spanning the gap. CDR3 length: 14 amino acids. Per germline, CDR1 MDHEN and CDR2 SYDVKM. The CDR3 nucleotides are TGTGCCAGCAGCACGGACACGATTAACTATGGCTACACCTTC. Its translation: CASSTDTINYGYTF.

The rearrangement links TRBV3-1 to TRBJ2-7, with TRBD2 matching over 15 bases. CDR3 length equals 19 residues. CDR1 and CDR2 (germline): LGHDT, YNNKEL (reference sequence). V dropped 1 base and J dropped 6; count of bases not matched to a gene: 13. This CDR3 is CASSQGSGTSGRPLREQYF. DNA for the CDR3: TGTGCCAGCAGCCAAGGGAGCGGGACTAGCGGGAGGCCCCTCCGCGAGCAGTACTTC.

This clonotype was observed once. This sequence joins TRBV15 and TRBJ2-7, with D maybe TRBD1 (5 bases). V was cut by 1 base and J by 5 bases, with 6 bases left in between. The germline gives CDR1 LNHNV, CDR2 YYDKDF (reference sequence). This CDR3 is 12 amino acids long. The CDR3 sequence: CATSRARDEQYF. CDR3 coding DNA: TGTGCCACCAGCAGAGCCAGGGACGAGCAGTACTTC. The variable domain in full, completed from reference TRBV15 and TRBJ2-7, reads DAMVIQNPRYQVTQFGKPVTLSCSQTLNHNVMYWYQQKSSQAPKLLFHYYDKDFNNEADTPDNFQSRRPNTSFCFLDIRSPGLGDTAMYLCATSRARDEQYFGPGTRLTVT.